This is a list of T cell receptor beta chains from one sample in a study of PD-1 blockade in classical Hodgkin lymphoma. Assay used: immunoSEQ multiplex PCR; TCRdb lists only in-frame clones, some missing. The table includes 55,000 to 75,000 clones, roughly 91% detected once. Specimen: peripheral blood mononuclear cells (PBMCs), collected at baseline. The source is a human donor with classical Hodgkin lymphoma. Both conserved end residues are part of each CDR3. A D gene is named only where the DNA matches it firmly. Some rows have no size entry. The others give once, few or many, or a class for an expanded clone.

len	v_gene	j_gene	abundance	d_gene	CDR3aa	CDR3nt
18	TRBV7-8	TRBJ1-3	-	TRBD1	CASSLRDRPTFSGNTIYF	TGTGCCAGCAGCTTACGGGACAGACCCACCTTCTCTGGAAACACCATATATTTT
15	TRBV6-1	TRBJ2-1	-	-	CASSPSSSSYNEQFF	TGTGCCAGCAGTCCTAGCTCGAGCTCCTACAATGAGCAGTTCTTC
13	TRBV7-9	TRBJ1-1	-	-	CASSFKENTEAFF	TGTGCCAGCAGCTTTAAAGAGAACACTGAAGCTTTCTTT
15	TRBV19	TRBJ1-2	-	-	CASSIMAGLGYGYTF	TGTGCCAGTAGTATAATGGCAGGTCTCGGCTATGGCTACACCTTC
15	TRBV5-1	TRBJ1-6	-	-	CASSRVGPDNSPLHF	TGCGCCAGCAGCCGGGTGGGACCGGATAATTCACCCCTCCACTTT
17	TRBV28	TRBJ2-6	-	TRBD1	CASSPGTGLSGANVLTF	TGTGCCAGCAGTCCCGGGACAGGGCTTTCTGGGGCCAACGTCCTGACTTTC
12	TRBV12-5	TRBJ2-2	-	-	CASGLHTGELFF	TGTGCTAGTGGTTTGCACACCGGGGAGCTGTTTTTT
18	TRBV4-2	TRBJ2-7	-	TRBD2	CASSPSSGPAGGSYEQYF	TGTGCCAGCAGCCCTAGCTCAGGGCCAGCGGGGGGATCCTACGAGCAGTACTTC
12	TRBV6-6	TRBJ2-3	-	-	CASSYSEDTQYF	TGTGCCAGCAGTTACTCGGAAGATACGCAGTATTTT
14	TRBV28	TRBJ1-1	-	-	CASSGGGRGTEAFF	TGTGCCAGCAGTGGTGGAGGACGGGGCACTGAAGCTTTCTTT
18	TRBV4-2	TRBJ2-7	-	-	CASSQLLGPTTRDHEQYF	TGTGCCAGCAGCCAACTCCTCGGACCAACAACTAGGGACCACGAGCAGTACTTC
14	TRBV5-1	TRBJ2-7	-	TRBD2	CASTLAGGQIEQYF	TGCGCCAGCACCTTAGCGGGGGGGCAAATCGAGCAGTACTTC
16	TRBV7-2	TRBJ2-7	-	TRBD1	CASSLEGTDWSYEQYF	TGTGCCAGCAGCTTAGAGGGGACAGATTGGTCCTACGAGCAGTACTTC
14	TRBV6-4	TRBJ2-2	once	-	CASSDLATGGELFF	TGTGCCAGCAGTGACTTGGCTACGGGCGGGGAGCTGTTTTTT
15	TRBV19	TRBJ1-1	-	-	CASSMIGLMNTEAFF	TGTGCCAGTAGTATGATCGGCCTTATGAACACTGAAGCTTTCTTT
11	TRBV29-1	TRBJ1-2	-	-	CSQGTDYGYTF	TGCAGCCAGGGGACCGACTACGGCTACACCTTC
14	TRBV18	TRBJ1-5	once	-	CASSDGFSNQPQHF	TGTGCCAGCTCGGACGGCTTTAGCAATCAGCCCCAGCATTTT
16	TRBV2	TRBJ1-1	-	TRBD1	CASNGDRGVVDTEAFF	TGTGCCAGCAACGGTGACAGGGGGGTAGTGGACACTGAAGCTTTCTTT
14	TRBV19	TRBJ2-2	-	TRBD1	CASSRQGTTGELFF	TGTGCCAGTAGTCGACAGGGGACCACCGGGGAGCTGTTTTTT
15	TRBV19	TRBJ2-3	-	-	CASSTAGASTDTQYF	TGTGCCAGTAGTACCGCGGGGGCTAGCACTGATACGCAGTATTTT
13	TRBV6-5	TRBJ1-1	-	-	CASAAGDGTEAFF	TGTGCCAGCGCCGCGGGGGACGGGACTGAAGCTTTCTTT
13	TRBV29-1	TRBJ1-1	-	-	CSVELGGDTEAFF	TGCAGCGTTGAATTGGGAGGGGACACTGAAGCTTTCTTT
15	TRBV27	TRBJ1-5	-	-	CASRKIAASRQPQHF	TGTGCCAGCAGAAAAATCGCGGCTTCCCGACAGCCCCAGCATTTT
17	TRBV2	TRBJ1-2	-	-	CASSSPGTELSGYGYTF	TGTGCCAGCAGTTCTCCCGGGACGGAACTATCGGGCTATGGCTACACCTTC
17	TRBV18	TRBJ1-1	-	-	CASSPRGGQTSNTEAFF	TGTGCCAGCTCACCTAGAGGAGGACAGACCTCCAACACTGAAGCTTTCTTT
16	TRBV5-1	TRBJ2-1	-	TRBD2	CASSLRTGLGTNEQFF	TGCGCCAGCAGCCTCCGAACGGGACTAGGTACCAATGAGCAGTTCTTC
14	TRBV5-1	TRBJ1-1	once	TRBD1	CASSLGDSNTEAFF	TGCGCCAGCAGCTTGGGGGACAGCAACACTGAAGCTTTCTTT
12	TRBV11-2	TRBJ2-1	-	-	CASSYGDNEQFF	TGTGCCAGCAGCTATGGGGACAATGAGCAGTTCTTC
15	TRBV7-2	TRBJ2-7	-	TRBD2	CASSLVGLEAVEQYF	TGTGCCAGCAGCTTAGTAGGACTAGAAGCGGTCGAGCAGTACTTC
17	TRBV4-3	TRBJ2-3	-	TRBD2	CASSQDGGGRAPDTQYF	TGCGCCAGCAGCCAAGATGGGGGCGGGAGGGCCCCAGATACGCAGTATTTT
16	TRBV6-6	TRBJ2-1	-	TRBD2	CASSYAREDPYNEQFF	TGTGCCAGCAGTTACGCGCGGGAGGACCCCTACAATGAGCAGTTCTTC
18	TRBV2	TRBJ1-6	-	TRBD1	CASSNRGKTGGSNSPLHF	TGTGCCAGCAGCAATAGGGGGAAGACAGGGGGAAGTAATTCACCCCTCCACTTT
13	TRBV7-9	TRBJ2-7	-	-	CASSVSDSYEQYF	TGTGCCAGCAGCGTTAGCGACTCCTACGAGCAGTACTTC
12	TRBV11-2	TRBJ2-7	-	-	CASSLENYEQYF	TGTGCCAGCAGCTTAGAGAACTACGAGCAGTACTTC
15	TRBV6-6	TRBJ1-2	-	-	CASSYSRGQNYGYTF	TGTGCCAGCAGTTACTCACGTGGTCAGAACTATGGCTACACCTTC
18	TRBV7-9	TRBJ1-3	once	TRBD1	CASSPLPGQGTNPNTIYF	TGTGCCAGCAGCCCACTCCCGGGACAGGGAACAAACCCCAACACCATATATTTT
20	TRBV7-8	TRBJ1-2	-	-	CASSLVSARGGALWDYGYTF	TGTGCCAGCAGCTTAGTTTCCGCGCGTGGGGGAGCGCTATGGGATTATGGCTACACCTTC
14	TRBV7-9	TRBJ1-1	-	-	CASSPPNENTEAFF	TGTGCCAGCAGCCCCCCGAATGAGAACACTGAAGCTTTCTTT
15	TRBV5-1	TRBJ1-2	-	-	CASSLGTEGNYGYTF	TGCGCCAGCAGCTTGGGCACCGAGGGCAACTATGGCTACACCTTC
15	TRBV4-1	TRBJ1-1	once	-	CASSQAQAVPTEAFF	TGCGCCAGCAGCCAAGCCCAGGCAGTTCCCACTGAAGCTTTCTTT
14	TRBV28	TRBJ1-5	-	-	CASSFQRGDQPQHF	TGTGCCAGCAGTTTTCAGAGGGGAGATCAGCCCCAGCATTTT
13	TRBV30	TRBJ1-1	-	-	CAWSRFWGSEAFF	TGTGCCTGGAGTAGATTTTGGGGTTCTGAAGCTTTCTTT
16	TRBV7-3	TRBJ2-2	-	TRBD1	CASSLLGGENTGELFF	TGTGCCAGCAGCTTATTAGGGGGCGAGAACACCGGGGAGCTGTTTTTT
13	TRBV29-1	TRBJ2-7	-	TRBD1	CSVRDRDTHEQYF	TGCAGCGTCCGGGACAGGGATACCCACGAGCAGTACTTC
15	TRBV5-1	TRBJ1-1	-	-	CASSPEGGKNTEAFF	TGCGCCAGCAGCCCGGAAGGGGGAAAAAACACTGAAGCTTTCTTT
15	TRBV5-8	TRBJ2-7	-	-	CASSEGWSEADEQYF	TGTGCCAGCAGTGAGGGATGGTCCGAAGCGGACGAGCAGTACTTC
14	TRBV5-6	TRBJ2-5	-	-	CASSRDAYQETQYF	TGTGCCAGCAGCAGGGACGCTTATCAAGAGACCCAGTACTTC
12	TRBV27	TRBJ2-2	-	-	CASRPLTGELFF	TGTGCCAGCAGGCCCCTTACCGGGGAGCTGTTTTTT
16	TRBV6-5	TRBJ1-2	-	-	CASSYSIERSPYGYTF	TGTGCCAGCAGTTACTCGATCGAGAGGAGCCCATATGGCTACACCTTC
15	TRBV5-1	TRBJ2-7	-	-	CASRQGTGGSYEQYF	TGCGCCAGCCGACAGGGGACGGGGGGCTCCTACGAGCAGTACTTC
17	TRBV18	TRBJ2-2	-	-	CASSPVQQQTDTGELFF	TGTGCCAGCTCACCCGTACAGCAACAAACGGACACCGGGGAGCTGTTTTTT
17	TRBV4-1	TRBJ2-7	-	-	CASSQVRDLGSSYEQYF	TGCGCCAGCAGCCAAGTCCGGGATTTGGGGAGCTCCTACGAGCAGTACTTC
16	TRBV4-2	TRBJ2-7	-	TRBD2	CASSQTSGSISYEQYF	TGTGCCAGCAGCCAAACTAGCGGGAGTATCAGCTACGAGCAGTACTTC
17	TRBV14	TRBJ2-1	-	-	CASSQELGGPWGNEQFF	TGTGCCAGCAGCCAAGAGTTGGGGGGACCTTGGGGTAATGAGCAGTTCTTC
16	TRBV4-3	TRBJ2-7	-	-	CASSQDRDSGSYEQYF	TGCGCCAGCAGCCAAGATCGAGATAGCGGCTCCTACGAGCAGTACTTC
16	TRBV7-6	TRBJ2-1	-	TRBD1	CASSQFTGGSFNEQFF	TGTGCCAGCAGCCAATTTACAGGGGGCTCTTTCAATGAGCAGTTCTTC
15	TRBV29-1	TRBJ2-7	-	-	CSVEDRSGVPHEQYF	TGCAGCGTTGAAGATCGCTCTGGAGTTCCCCACGAGCAGTACTTC
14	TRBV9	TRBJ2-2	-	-	CASSPGTNTGELFF	TGTGCCAGCAGTCCGGGTACGAACACCGGGGAGCTGTTTTTT